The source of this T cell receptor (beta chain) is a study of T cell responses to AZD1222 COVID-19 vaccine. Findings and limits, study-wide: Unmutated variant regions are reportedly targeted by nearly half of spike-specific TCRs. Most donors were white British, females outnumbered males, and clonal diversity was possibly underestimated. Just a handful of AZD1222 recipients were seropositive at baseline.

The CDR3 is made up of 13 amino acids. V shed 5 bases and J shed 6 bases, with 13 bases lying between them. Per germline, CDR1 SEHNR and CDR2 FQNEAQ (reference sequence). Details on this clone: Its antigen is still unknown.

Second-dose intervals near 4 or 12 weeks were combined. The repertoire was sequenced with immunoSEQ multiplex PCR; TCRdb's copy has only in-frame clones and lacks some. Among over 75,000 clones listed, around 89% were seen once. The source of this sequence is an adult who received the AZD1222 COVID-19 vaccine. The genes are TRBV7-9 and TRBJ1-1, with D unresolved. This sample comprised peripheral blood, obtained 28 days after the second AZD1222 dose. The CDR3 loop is CASSNIMEAEAFF. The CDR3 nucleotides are TGTGCCAGCAGCAATATAATGGAGGCTGAAGCTTTCTTT.